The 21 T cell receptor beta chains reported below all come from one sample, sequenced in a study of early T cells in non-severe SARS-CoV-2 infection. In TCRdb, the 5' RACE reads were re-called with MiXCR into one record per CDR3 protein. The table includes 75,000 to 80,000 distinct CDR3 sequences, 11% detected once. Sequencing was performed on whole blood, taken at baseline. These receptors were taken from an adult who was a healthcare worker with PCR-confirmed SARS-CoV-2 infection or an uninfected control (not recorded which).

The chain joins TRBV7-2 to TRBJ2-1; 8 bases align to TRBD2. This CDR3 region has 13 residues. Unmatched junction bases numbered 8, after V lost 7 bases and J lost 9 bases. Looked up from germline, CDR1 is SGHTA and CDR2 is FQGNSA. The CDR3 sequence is CASKAAGVVEQFF. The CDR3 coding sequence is TGTGCCAGCAAGGCAGCGGGGGTGGTTGAGCAGTTCTTC.

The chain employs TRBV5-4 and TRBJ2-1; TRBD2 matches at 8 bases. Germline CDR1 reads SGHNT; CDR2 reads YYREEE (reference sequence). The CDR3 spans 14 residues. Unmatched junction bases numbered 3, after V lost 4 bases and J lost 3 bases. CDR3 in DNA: TGTGCCAGCAGCCCGGGGGGGCTCTACAATGAGCAGTTCTTC. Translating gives CASSPGGLYNEQFF.

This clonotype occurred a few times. The CDR3 spells CASSLDPGHNEKLFF. In nucleotides, the CDR3 is TGTGCCAGCAGCTTGGACCCAGGCCATAATGAAAAACTGTTTTTT. This chain connects TRBV5-4 to TRBJ1-4; D gene unclear. V dropped 0 bases and J dropped 4 bases, with 10 bases sitting between them. The CDR3 is made up of 15 amino acids. Germline CDR1 and CDR2: SGHNT and YYREEE (reference sequence).

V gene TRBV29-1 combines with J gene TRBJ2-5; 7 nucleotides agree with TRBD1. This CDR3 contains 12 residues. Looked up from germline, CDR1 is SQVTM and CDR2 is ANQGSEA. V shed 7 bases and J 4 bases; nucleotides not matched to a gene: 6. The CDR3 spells CSARQGRETQYF. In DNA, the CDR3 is TGCAGCGCCAGACAGGGCCGAGAGACCCAGTACTTC. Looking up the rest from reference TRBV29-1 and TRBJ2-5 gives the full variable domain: SAVISQKPSRDICQRGTSLTIQCQVDSQVTMMFWYRQQPGQSLTLIATANQGSEATYESGFVIDKFPISRPNLTFSTLTVSNMSPEDSSIYLCSARQGRETQYFGPGTRLLVL.

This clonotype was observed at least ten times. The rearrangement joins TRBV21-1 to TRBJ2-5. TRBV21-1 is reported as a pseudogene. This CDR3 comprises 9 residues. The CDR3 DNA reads TGTGCCAGCATCCCAATCCAGTACTTC. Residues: CASIPIQYF.

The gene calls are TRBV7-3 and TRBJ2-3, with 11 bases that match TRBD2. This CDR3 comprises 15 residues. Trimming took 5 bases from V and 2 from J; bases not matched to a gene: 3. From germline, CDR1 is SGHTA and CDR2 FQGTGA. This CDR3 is CASSVSGGATDTQYF. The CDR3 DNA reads TGTGCCAGCAGCGTTAGCGGGGGGGCCACAGATACGCAGTATTTT.

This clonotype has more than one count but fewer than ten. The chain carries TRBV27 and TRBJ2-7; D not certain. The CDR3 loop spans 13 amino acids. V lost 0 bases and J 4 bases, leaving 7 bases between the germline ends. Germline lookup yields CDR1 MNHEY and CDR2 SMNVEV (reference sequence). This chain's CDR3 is CASSLSERYEQYF. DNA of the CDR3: TGTGCCAGCAGTTTATCGGAGAGGTACGAGCAGTACTTC.

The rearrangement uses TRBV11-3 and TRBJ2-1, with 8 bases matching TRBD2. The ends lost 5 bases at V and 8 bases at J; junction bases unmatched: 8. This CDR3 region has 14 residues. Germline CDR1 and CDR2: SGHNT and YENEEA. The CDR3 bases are TGTGCCAGCAGCCCCGGGACTAGTGTGCATGAGCAGTTCTTC. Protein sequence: CASSPGTSVHEQFF.

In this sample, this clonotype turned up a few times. CDR3 loop: CASSYVRVGTEAFF. Written as DNA, the CDR3 is TGTGCCAGCAGTTATGTTAGGGTTGGCACTGAAGCTTTCTTT. The chain joins TRBV6-5 to TRBJ1-1; D call uncertain. The ends were cut back, 3 bases at V and 4 bases at J, with 12 bases in the middle. CDR3 length: 14 amino acids. Germline CDR1 MNHEY, CDR2 SVGAGI.

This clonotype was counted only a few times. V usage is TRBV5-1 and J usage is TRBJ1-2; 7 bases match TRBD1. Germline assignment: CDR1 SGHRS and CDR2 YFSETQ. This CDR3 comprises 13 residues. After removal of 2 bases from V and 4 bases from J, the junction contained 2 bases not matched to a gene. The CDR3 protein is CASSLGTAYGYTF. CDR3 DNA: TGCGCCAGCAGCTTAGGGACAGCCTATGGCTACACCTTC.

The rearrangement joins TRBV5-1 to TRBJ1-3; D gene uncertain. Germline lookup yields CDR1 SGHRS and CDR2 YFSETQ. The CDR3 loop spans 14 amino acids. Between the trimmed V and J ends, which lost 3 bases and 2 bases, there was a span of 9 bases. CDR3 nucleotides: TGCGCCAGCAGCTCGGGAGAGACTGGAAACACCATATATTTT. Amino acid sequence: CASSSGETGNTIYF.

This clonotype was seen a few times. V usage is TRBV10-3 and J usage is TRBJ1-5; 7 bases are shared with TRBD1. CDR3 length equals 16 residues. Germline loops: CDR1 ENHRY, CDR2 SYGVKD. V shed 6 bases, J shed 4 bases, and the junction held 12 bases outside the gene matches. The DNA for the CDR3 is TGTGCCATCAGCGACAGTACCGGGACAGAAAATCAGCCCCAGCATTTT. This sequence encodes CAISDSTGTENQPQHF.

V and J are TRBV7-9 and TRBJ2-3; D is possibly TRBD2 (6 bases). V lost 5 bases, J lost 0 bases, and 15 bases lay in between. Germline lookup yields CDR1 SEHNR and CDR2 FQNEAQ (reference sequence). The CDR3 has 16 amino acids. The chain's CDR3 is CASSLDAGTSTDTQYF. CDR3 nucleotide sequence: TGTGCCAGCAGCCTCGACGCGGGGACTAGCACAGATACGCAGTATTTT.

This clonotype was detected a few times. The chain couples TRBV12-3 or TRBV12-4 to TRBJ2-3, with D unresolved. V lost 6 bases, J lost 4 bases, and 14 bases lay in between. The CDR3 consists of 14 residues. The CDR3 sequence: CASSPPPRPDTQYF. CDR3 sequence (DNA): TGTGCCAGCAGCCCACCTCCCAGACCAGATACGCAGTATTTT.

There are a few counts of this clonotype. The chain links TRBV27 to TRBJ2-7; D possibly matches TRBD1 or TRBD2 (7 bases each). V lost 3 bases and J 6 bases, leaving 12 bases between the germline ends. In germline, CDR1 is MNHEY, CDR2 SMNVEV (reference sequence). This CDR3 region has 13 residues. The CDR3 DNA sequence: TGTGCCAGCAGTTTGAGCAGGGGGGGCGAGCAGTACTTC. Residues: CASSLSRGGEQYF.

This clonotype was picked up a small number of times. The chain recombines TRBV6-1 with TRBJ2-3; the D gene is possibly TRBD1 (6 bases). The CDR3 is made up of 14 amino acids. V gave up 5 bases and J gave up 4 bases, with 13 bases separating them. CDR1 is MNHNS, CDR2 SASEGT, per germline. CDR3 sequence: CASSQTYRADTQYF. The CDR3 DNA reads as TGTGCCAGCAGTCAAACCTACAGGGCAGATACGCAGTATTTT.

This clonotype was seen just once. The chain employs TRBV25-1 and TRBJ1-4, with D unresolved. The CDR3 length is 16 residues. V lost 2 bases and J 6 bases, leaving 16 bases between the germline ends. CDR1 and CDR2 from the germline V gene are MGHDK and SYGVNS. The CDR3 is CASSELAGPWDEKLFF. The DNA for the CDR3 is TGTGCCAGCAGTGAACTTGCCGGGCCCTGGGATGAAAAACTGTTTTTT.

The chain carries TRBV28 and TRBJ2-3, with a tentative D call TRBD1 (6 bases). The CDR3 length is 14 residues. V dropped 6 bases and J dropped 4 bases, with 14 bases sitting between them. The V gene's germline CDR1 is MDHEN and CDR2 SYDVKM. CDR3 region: CASSEGHPADTQYF. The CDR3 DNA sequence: TGTGCCAGCAGCGAGGGACATCCGGCAGATACGCAGTATTTT. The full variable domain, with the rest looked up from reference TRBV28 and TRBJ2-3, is DVKVTQSSRYLVKRTGEKVFLECVQDMDHENMFWYRQDPGLGLRLIYFSYDVKMKEKGDIPEGYSVSREKKERFSLILESASTNQTSMYLCASSEGHPADTQYFGPGTRLTVL.

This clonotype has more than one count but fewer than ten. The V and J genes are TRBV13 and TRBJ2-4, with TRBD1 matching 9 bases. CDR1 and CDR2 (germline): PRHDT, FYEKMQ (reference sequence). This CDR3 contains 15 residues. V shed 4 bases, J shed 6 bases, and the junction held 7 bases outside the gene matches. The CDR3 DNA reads TGTGCCAGCAGCTCGCAAAGGGGACAGGGAAACATTCAGTACTTC. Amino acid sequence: CASSSQRGQGNIQYF.

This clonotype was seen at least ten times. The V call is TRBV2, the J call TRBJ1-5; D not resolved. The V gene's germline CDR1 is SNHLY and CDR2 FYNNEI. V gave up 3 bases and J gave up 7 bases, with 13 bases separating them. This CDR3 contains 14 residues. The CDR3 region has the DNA TGTGCCAGCAGTGATTTAGGTTATAAACAGCCCCAGCATTTT. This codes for CASSDLGYKQPQHF.

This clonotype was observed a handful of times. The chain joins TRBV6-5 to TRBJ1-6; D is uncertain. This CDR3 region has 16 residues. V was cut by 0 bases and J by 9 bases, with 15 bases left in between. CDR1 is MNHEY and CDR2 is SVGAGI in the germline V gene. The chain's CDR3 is CASSYSWTGELSPLHF. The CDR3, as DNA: TGTGCCAGCAGTTACTCCTGGACGGGCGAGCTTTCACCCCTCCACTTT.